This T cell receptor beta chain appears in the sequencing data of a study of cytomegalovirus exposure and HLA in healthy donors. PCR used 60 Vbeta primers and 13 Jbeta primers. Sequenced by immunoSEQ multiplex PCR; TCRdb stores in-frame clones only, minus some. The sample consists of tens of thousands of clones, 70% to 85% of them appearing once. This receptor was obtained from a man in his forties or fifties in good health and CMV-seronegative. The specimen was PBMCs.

The CDR3 is CASSITGVAYTF. The DNA of the CDR3 is TGTGCCAGTAGTATTACAGGGGTGGCCTACACCTTC. This chain joins TRBV19 and TRBJ1-2, with TRBD1 matching 7 bases. The V gene end was trimmed by 3 bases and the J gene end by 10 bases; junction bases not matched to a gene: 5. There are 12 residues in the CDR3. CDR1 is LNHDA and CDR2 is SQIVND in the germline V gene (reference sequence).